This T cell receptor (beta chain) was identified during a study of technical replicates of blood from a few donors. Germline V gives CDR1 SEHNR, CDR2 FQNEAQ (reference sequence). CDR3 size: 15 residues. Between the trimmed V and J ends, which lost 1 base and 0 bases, there was a span of 6 bases. The method was immunoSEQ multiplex PCR; TCRdb's version includes in-frame clones alone and lacks a portion of them. This sample has 60,000 to 90,000 clones, with 85% to 95% found just once. Sequencing was carried out using T cells isolated from PBMCs. The V and J genes are TRBV7-9 and TRBJ1-4; D gene ambiguous. The receptor's source is a human donor in good health. CDR3 bases: TGTGCCAGCAGCTTAGTTGACACAACTAATGAAAAACTGTTTTTT. This sequence encodes CASSLVDTTNEKLFF. The whole variable domain, filled in from reference TRBV7-9 and TRBJ1-4, reads DTGVSQNPRHKITKRGQNVTFRCDPISEHNRLYWYRQTLGQGPEFLTYFQNEAQLEKSRLLSDRFSAERPKGSFSTLEIQRTEQGDSAMYLCASSLVDTTNEKLFFGSGTQLSVL.